Here is one T cell receptor (beta chain) with its context. Germline V CDR1 and CDR2: GTSNPN, SVGIG (reference sequence). Losses at the gene ends were 2 bases for V and 3 bases for J; bases not matched to a gene: 11. This CDR3 has 17 residues. The entry originates in a study of shared clonotypes between healthy human individuals. Generated by immunoSEQ multiplex PCR, the TCRdb table keeps only in-frame clones and is missing some. The sample has about 2 million clones, about 95% seen once. The origin of this receptor is a man in his late teens or twenties in good health. The chain is built from TRBV30 and TRBJ2-1; 9 positions agree with TRBD2. The specimen was naive CD4+ T cells sorted from blood. The subset was: CD45RA+ positively selected. CDR3 region: CAWSPGASGTLYNEQFF. The CDR3 DNA reads as TGTGCCTGGAGTCCCGGCGCTAGCGGGACGCTCTACAATGAGCAGTTCTTC.